A selection of T cell receptor beta chains follows, all from one sample in a study of response to subunit inactivated influenza vaccine. Each CDR3 protein gets one entry after TCRdb re-called the RT-PCR reads with MiXCR. This table has about 800,000 distinct CDR3 sequences, about 20% appearing once. The specimen was PBMCs from blood, collected roughly 5 days after vaccination. These receptors all stem from a man aged 50 or older who received an inactivated influenza vaccine. The CDR3 runs from the conserved cysteine through the conserved F or W. The D gene is left open where the match is weak. The size field is filled for only some rows; it gives once, few, many or a size class.

clone_size: NA; d_call: TRBD2; j_call: TRBJ2-7; v_call: TRBV20-1; cdr3_aa: CSASRRTSGWPPYEQYF; cdr3_nt: TGCAGTGCTAGCCGTAGGACTAGCGGCTGGCCACCCTACGAGCAGTACTTC
clone_size: few; d_call: TRBD1; j_call: TRBJ2-4; v_call: TRBV5-6; cdr3_aa: CASSVGQENIQYF; cdr3_nt: TGTGCCAGCAGCGTGGGACAGGAAAACATTCAGTACTTC
clone_size: NA; d_call: NA; j_call: TRBJ2-7; v_call: TRBV30; cdr3_aa: CAWASNSEQYF; cdr3_nt: TGTGCCTGGGCTAGCAATAGCGAGCAGTACTTC
clone_size: NA; d_call: NA; j_call: TRBJ2-7; v_call: TRBV5-8; cdr3_aa: CASSLQGHLSYEQYF; cdr3_nt: TGTGCCAGCAGCTTACAGGGACACCTTTCCTACGAGCAGTACTTC
clone_size: NA; d_call: NA; j_call: TRBJ2-7; v_call: TRBV5-8; cdr3_aa: CASSSYGGGEQYF; cdr3_nt: TGTGCCAGCAGTAGCTATGGGGGAGGCGAGCAGTACTTC
clone_size: NA; d_call: TRBD1; j_call: TRBJ1-1; v_call: TRBV12-3/TRBV12-4; cdr3_aa: CASSYDRARLMNTEAFF; cdr3_nt: TGTGCCAGCAGTTACGACAGGGCGAGACTGATGAACACTGAAGCTTTCTTT
clone_size: NA; d_call: NA; j_call: TRBJ2-5; v_call: TRBV15; cdr3_aa: CATSIRNQETQYF; cdr3_nt: TGTGCCACCAGCATCCGAAACCAAGAGACCCAGTACTTC
clone_size: few; d_call: NA; j_call: TRBJ1-1; v_call: TRBV20-1; cdr3_aa: CSARCRHTEAFF; cdr3_nt: TGCAGTGCTAGGTGCAGACACACTGAAGCTTTCTTT
clone_size: NA; d_call: NA; j_call: TRBJ2-5; v_call: TRBV5-5; cdr3_aa: CASSFLQGHETQYF; cdr3_nt: TGTGCCAGCAGCTTTCTACAGGGTCATGAGACCCAGTACTTC
clone_size: NA; d_call: NA; j_call: TRBJ2-2; v_call: TRBV6-1; cdr3_aa: CASRRGGDTGELFF; cdr3_nt: TGTGCCAGCCGAAGAGGGGGAGACACCGGGGAGCTGTTTTTT
clone_size: few; d_call: TRBD1; j_call: TRBJ2-1; v_call: TRBV9; cdr3_aa: CASSATTGGVDGNEQFF; cdr3_nt: TGTGCCAGCAGCGCGACTACAGGGGGCGTGGATGGCAATGAGCAGTTCTTC
clone_size: few; d_call: TRBD2; j_call: TRBJ2-1; v_call: TRBV12-3/TRBV12-4; cdr3_aa: CASSNLAGGRNEQFF; cdr3_nt: TGTGCCAGCAGTAATCTAGCGGGGGGGCGGAATGAGCAGTTCTTC
clone_size: NA; d_call: NA; j_call: TRBJ2-2; v_call: TRBV4-3; cdr3_aa: CASSQEGAGTGELFF; cdr3_nt: TGCGCCAGCAGCCAAGAAGGGGCGGGCACCGGGGAGCTGTTTTTT
clone_size: NA; d_call: TRBD1; j_call: TRBJ2-1; v_call: TRBV18; cdr3_aa: CASSPDRATNEQFF; cdr3_nt: TGTGCCAGCTCACCCGACAGGGCTACCAATGAGCAGTTCTTC
clone_size: NA; d_call: NA; j_call: TRBJ1-4; v_call: TRBV7-8; cdr3_aa: CASSVNSNEKLFF; cdr3_nt: TGTGCCAGCAGCGTAAACAGCAATGAAAAACTGTTTTTT
clone_size: many; d_call: NA; j_call: TRBJ2-1; v_call: TRBV10-3; cdr3_aa: CAISEGNEQFF; cdr3_nt: TGTGCCATCAGTGAGGGTAATGAGCAGTTCTTC
clone_size: few; d_call: NA; j_call: TRBJ2-7; v_call: TRBV6-5; cdr3_aa: CASSYPSWQGTYEQYF; cdr3_nt: TGTGCCAGCAGTTACCCATCGTGGCAGGGGACCTACGAGCAGTACTTC
clone_size: NA; d_call: TRBD2; j_call: TRBJ2-1; v_call: TRBV20-1; cdr3_aa: CSARSGRVGNEQFF; cdr3_nt: TGCAGTGCTAGAAGCGGGAGGGTTGGCAATGAGCAGTTCTTC
clone_size: many; d_call: NA; j_call: TRBJ2-7; v_call: TRBV12-3/TRBV12-4; cdr3_aa: CASRASSYEQYF; cdr3_nt: TGTGCCAGCAGGGCTAGCTCCTACGAGCAGTACTTC
clone_size: NA; d_call: NA; j_call: TRBJ1-5; v_call: TRBV5-1; cdr3_aa: CASSLGGASQPQHF; cdr3_nt: TGCGCCAGCAGCTTGGGGGGGGCCAGTCAGCCCCAGCATTTT
clone_size: NA; d_call: TRBD1; j_call: TRBJ2-7; v_call: TRBV10-3; cdr3_aa: CAISRDRGPQYF; cdr3_nt: TGTGCCATCAGCCGGGACAGGGGACCTCAGTACTTC
clone_size: NA; d_call: NA; j_call: TRBJ1-1; v_call: TRBV7-6; cdr3_aa: CASSLGVRGVGTEAFF; cdr3_nt: TGTGCCAGCAGCTTAGGAGTCAGGGGAGTAGGAACTGAAGCTTTCTTT
clone_size: NA; d_call: TRBD1; j_call: TRBJ2-7; v_call: TRBV28; cdr3_aa: CASRKGGQGLSYEQYF; cdr3_nt: TGTGCCAGCAGAAAAGGGGGACAGGGGTTATCCTACGAGCAGTACTTC
clone_size: NA; d_call: NA; j_call: TRBJ2-7; v_call: TRBV12-3/TRBV12-4; cdr3_aa: CASSLSLPYEQYF; cdr3_nt: TGTGCCAGCAGTTTGAGTCTTCCCTACGAGCAGTACTTC
clone_size: few; d_call: NA; j_call: TRBJ2-5; v_call: TRBV11-2; cdr3_aa: CASTLIRGQETQYF; cdr3_nt: TGTGCCAGCACCCTGATCCGGGGACAAGAGACCCAGTACTTC
clone_size: NA; d_call: NA; j_call: TRBJ2-7; v_call: TRBV6-5; cdr3_aa: CASRYRAMDGNEQYF; cdr3_nt: TGTGCCAGCAGGTACAGGGCCATGGACGGTAACGAGCAGTACTTC
clone_size: many; d_call: TRBD2; j_call: TRBJ2-1; v_call: TRBV12-3/TRBV12-4; cdr3_aa: CASSPGTSSLGEQFF; cdr3_nt: TGTGCCAGCAGTCCCGGGACTAGCTCGCTAGGTGAGCAGTTCTTC
clone_size: many; d_call: TRBD1; j_call: TRBJ1-4; v_call: TRBV12-3/TRBV12-4; cdr3_aa: CASSTGQGSEKLFF; cdr3_nt: TGTGCCAGCAGCACTGGACAGGGGTCTGAAAAACTGTTTTTT
clone_size: NA; d_call: TRBD2; j_call: TRBJ2-1; v_call: TRBV4-2; cdr3_aa: CASSQVLAGLNEQFF; cdr3_nt: TGTGCCAGCAGCCAAGTACTAGCGGGACTCAATGAGCAGTTCTTC
clone_size: NA; d_call: TRBD1; j_call: TRBJ1-5; v_call: TRBV6-2/TRBV6-3; cdr3_aa: CASTADRPLSQGNQPQHF; cdr3_nt: TGTGCCAGCACCGCGGACAGGCCGCTCTCCCAGGGGAATCAGCCCCAGCATTTT
clone_size: few; d_call: TRBD2; j_call: TRBJ2-1; v_call: TRBV29-1; cdr3_aa: CSVEDPFPPGGPGNEQFF; cdr3_nt: TGCAGCGTTGAAGATCCTTTTCCCCCGGGAGGGCCGGGGAATGAGCAGTTCTTC
clone_size: few; d_call: NA; j_call: TRBJ2-2; v_call: TRBV7-2; cdr3_aa: CASSGAGRTGELFF; cdr3_nt: TGTGCCAGCAGCGGGGCAGGGCGAACCGGGGAGCTGTTTTTT
clone_size: NA; d_call: NA; j_call: TRBJ2-1; v_call: TRBV15; cdr3_aa: CATSRALGPRGNNEQFF; cdr3_nt: TGTGCCACCAGCAGAGCGCTTGGTCCCAGGGGAAACAATGAGCAGTTCTTC
clone_size: NA; d_call: NA; j_call: TRBJ2-7; v_call: TRBV10-3; cdr3_aa: CAISESGTPYEQYF; cdr3_nt: TGTGCCATCAGTGAGTCCGGGACTCCCTACGAGCAGTACTTC
clone_size: many; d_call: NA; j_call: TRBJ1-2; v_call: TRBV29-1; cdr3_aa: CSVESGVYGYTF; cdr3_nt: TGCAGCGTTGAATCGGGGGTCTATGGCTACACCTTC
clone_size: NA; d_call: TRBD1; j_call: TRBJ1-1; v_call: TRBV9; cdr3_aa: CASSERTGSEAFF; cdr3_nt: TGTGCCAGCAGCGAGAGGACAGGGAGTGAAGCTTTCTTT
clone_size: few; d_call: NA; j_call: TRBJ1-1; v_call: TRBV19; cdr3_aa: CATLKGSLWDTEAFF; cdr3_nt: TGTGCCACCCTCAAGGGGAGTCTTTGGGACACTGAAGCTTTCTTT